The clone carrying this TCR beta chain was counted a few times. Antigen: not known. Profiling relied on immunoSEQ multiplex PCR, and the TCRdb table lists in-frame clones only, not all of them. The sample holds more than 65,000 clones, 83% seen once. The data stem from a study of CD4 T cell repertoires in COVID-19. Study results and limitations: Suggested intraclonal diversification: top SARS-CoV-2-reactive clonotypes appeared in two or three memory subsets.

These patients had recovered from COVID-19 ranging mild to severe. V shed 2 bases and J shed 2 bases, with 4 bases lying between them. Germline CDR1 is WNHNN and CDR2 is SYGVQD (reference sequence). The CDR3 has 13 residues. J is TRBJ2-4 and V is TRBV10-1; D is ambiguous. This receptor was identified in a human donor who had COVID-19. The starting material was CD4+ T cells from peripheral blood, obtained after recovery from COVID-19. CDR3 sequence (DNA): TGCGCCAGCAGTGAGATGCCCAAAAACATTCAGTACTTC. The encoded protein is CASSEMPKNIQYF.